Sequencing of this TCR beta chain was carried out in a study of blood T cell repertoires in COVID-19. The wider study: Spain, Italy and the United States supplied samples that represented acute and convalescent COVID-19. T cells, B-cell-depleted T cells, or PBMCs provided the cDNA or gDNA that served as material.

The germline V gene has CDR1 MNHEY and CDR2 SVGEGT. V dropped 0 bases and J dropped 4 bases, with 12 bases sitting between them. This CDR3 contains 15 residues. In the authors' workflow: Amplifying reference gene primers gave estimates of nucleated cell counts. Produced via immunoSEQ multiplex PCR; TCRdb's table is partial and in-frame only. That table is the source of V, J and clone size, and D and trimming were worked out from the DNA. The table shows roughly 48,000 clones, with roughly 89% occurring only once. This clone was observed once. This chain joins TRBV6-2 or TRBV6-3 and TRBJ2-5; D gene unclear. The specimen was peripheral blood. The receptor was derived from an elderly woman with acute or convalescent COVID-19. CDR3 residues: CASSYSLWAGETQYF. The CDR3 DNA sequence: TGTGCCAGCAGTTACTCCCTCTGGGCAGGAGAGACCCAGTACTTC.